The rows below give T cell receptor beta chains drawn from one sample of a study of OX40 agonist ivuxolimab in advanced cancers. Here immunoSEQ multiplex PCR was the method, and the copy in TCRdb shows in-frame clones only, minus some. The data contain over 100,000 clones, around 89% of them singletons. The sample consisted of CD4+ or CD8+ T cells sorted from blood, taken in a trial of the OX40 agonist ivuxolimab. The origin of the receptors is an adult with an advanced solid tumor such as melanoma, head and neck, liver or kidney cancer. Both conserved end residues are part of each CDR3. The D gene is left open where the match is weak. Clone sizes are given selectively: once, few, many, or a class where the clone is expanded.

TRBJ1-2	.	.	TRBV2	CASSEPGESSYGYTF	TGTGCCAGCAGTGAACCGGGGGAGTCGTCTTATGGCTACACCTTC
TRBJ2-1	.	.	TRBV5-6	CASSLSPGDDNEQFF	TGTGCCAGCAGCTTGTCGCCAGGGGATGACAATGAGCAGTTCTTC
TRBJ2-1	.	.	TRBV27	CASSRGGGSSYNEQFF	TGTGCCAGCAGCCGAGGGGGGGGGAGCTCCTACAATGAGCAGTTCTTC
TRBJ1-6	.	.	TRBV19	CATLLLRAVNSPLHF	TGTGCCACGTTGCTTCTAAGGGCCGTTAATTCACCCCTCCACTTT
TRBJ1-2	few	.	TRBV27	CASQPQSPGKGYTF	TGTGCCAGCCAACCCCAAAGCCCAGGGAAAGGCTACACCTTC
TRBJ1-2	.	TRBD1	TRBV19	CASSPLGTAKYYGYTF	TGTGCCAGTAGCCCTTTGGGGACAGCGAAATACTATGGCTACACCTTC
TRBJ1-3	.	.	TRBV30	CAWRGQLSGNTIYF	TGTGCCTGGAGGGGGCAGCTCTCTGGAAACACCATATATTTT
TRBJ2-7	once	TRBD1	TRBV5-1	CASSFGTDLYEQYF	TGCGCCAGCAGCTTCGGGACAGACCTCTACGAGCAGTACTTC
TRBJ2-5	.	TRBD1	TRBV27	CASSLLGQGAGETQYF	TGTGCCAGCAGTTTATTGGGACAGGGGGCGGGAGAGACCCAGTACTTC
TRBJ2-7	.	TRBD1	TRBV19	CASSIEIADRGFYEQYF	TGTGCCAGTAGTATAGAAATCGCGGACAGGGGATTCTACGAGCAGTACTTC
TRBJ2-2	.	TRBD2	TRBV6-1	CASRSSGGYTGELFF	TGTGCCAGCAGGTCTAGCGGGGGGTACACCGGGGAGCTGTTTTTT
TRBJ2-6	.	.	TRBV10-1	CASSGSSSGANVLTF	TGCGCCAGCAGTGGGTCCAGCTCTGGGGCCAACGTCCTGACTTTC
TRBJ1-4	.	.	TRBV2	CASGQSLTSTNEKLFF	TGTGCCAGTGGACAGAGCCTCACCTCAACTAATGAAAAACTGTTTTTT
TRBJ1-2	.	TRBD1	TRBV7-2	CASSPDRVNYGYTF	TGTGCCAGCAGCCCGGACAGGGTAAACTATGGCTACACCTTC
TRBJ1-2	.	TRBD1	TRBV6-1	CASSTTGTAGGYTF	TGTGCCAGCAGTACGACCGGGACAGCTGGTGGCTACACCTTC
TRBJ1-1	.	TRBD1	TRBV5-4	CASSRGQGRTEAFF	TGTGCCAGCAGCCGGGGACAGGGCAGGACTGAAGCTTTCTTT